The clone carrying this T cell receptor (beta chain) showed up just once. This sample is part of a study of blood T cell repertoires in COVID-19. In the study overall: The United States, Italy and Spain supplied acute and convalescent COVID-19 samples. Nucleic acid was either cDNA or gDNA, and it came from T cells, B-cell-depleted T cells, or PBMCs.

Profiled with immunoSEQ multiplex PCR; TCRdb holds only in-frame clones, not every one. The sample has under 200,000 clones; 85% to 90% are singletons. This CDR3 has 15 residues. Germline CDR1 is MNHEY and CDR2 is SVGEGT. Trimming removed 2 bases from V and 8 bases from J, with 16 bases in between. The J gene is TRBJ2-1, the V gene TRBV6-2 or TRBV6-3, with D possibly being TRBD1 (5 bases). The sequence derives from a woman of 80 years or more with COVID-19, enrolled during active disease. The sequencing input was peripheral blood. The CDR3 region is CASSYAQGMRHEQFF. Written as DNA, the CDR3 is TGTGCCAGCAGTTACGCGCAGGGTATGCGGCATGAGCAGTTCTTC.